These T cell receptor beta chains were read from a single sample in a study of monozygotic twins with inflammatory bowel disease. Using the 5' RACE reads, TCRdb records one entry per CDR3 protein without DNA. This repertoire includes approximately 390,000 distinct CDR3 sequences. The sequencing sample was made of blood. The receptors shown here come from a human donor with ulcerative colitis or Crohn's disease, or a healthy co-twin of an affected twin (not recorded which). The CDR3 runs from the conserved cysteine through the conserved F or W.

V gene	J gene	CDR3 protein
TRBV20-1	TRBJ2-2	CSASDKLDTGELFF
TRBV10-3	TRBJ2-5	CAISAGQETQYF
TRBV7-2	TRBJ1-1	CASSSHRAPTEAFF
TRBV19	TRBJ2-1	CASSVSGTSGFYNEQFF
TRBV29-1	TRBJ2-7	CSVATGHEQYF
TRBV7-2	TRBJ2-1	CASSSSGKSNEQFF
TRBV15	TRBJ2-5	CATSRHTGVSETQYF
TRBV20-1	TRBJ2-1	CSARDPSLSEQFF
TRBV5-4	TRBJ1-5	CANTMGRGGYNQPQHF
TRBV30	TRBJ1-2	CAWSPSHQGARGYTF
TRBV7-2	TRBJ2-2	CASSLRGVGNGELFF
TRBV28	TRBJ1-1	CASRGVMNTEAFF
TRBV4-1	TRBJ2-7	CASSQVYRDPTYEQYF
TRBV5-1	TRBJ1-1	CASSGDREAFF
TRBV7-9	TRBJ2-7	CASSPSLTGASSYEQYF
TRBV27	TRBJ2-1	CASSTTGNEQFF
TRBV10-3	TRBJ2-3	CAISEREDTDTQYF
TRBV9	TRBJ2-7	CASSAPGRYEQYF
TRBV28	TRBJ1-5	CASSPKINWGSQPQHF
TRBV7-9	TRBJ1-5	CASSSSSDQPQHF
TRBV14	TRBJ2-3	CASSQDQGLAAYTDTQYF
TRBV20-1	TRBJ1-1	CSARTDGNTEAFF
TRBV6-1	TRBJ1-2	CASSPTGSYNYGYTF
TRBV20-1	TRBJ2-2	CSAMGGGETGELFF
TRBV2	TRBJ2-7	CASGRQGPYEQYF
TRBV2	TRBJ2-1	CASKPGLAGNEQFF
TRBV10-3	TRBJ1-4	CAISGTAAEKLFF
TRBV5-1	TRBJ1-6	CASSSGTDNSPLHF
TRBV6-1	TRBJ2-5	CASSDWLQETQYF
TRBV5-1	TRBJ1-1	CASSRDRLEAFF
TRBV20-1	TRBJ1-4	CSAGTGAREKLFF
TRBV4-1	TRBJ2-6	CASSPRGIGANVLTF
TRBV11-2	TRBJ1-1	CASSSGQGGDTEAFF
TRBV4-1	TRBJ2-5	CASSPSWRGGETQYF
TRBV10-3	TRBJ2-1	CAIRGSGGENSYNEQFF
TRBV12-3/TRBV12-4	TRBJ2-3	CASRLNAASTDTQYF
TRBV13	TRBJ1-3	CASSARADTIYF
TRBV5-1	TRBJ2-1	CASSLRAGYNEQFF
TRBV5-1	TRBJ2-1	CASGGQGLGTLSYNEQFF
TRBV15	TRBJ2-1	CATSRDSGQGASYNEQFF
TRBV28	TRBJ2-3	CASTELGQGSDTQYF
TRBV20-1	TRBJ2-3	CSATTTADTQYF
TRBV29-1	TRBJ2-5	CRARKRFQETQYF
TRBV19	TRBJ1-5	CASRNRGSNQPQHF
TRBV27	TRBJ1-5	CASSFGDSNQPQHF
TRBV3-1	TRBJ2-4	CASSQDRGQVAENIQYF
TRBV15	TRBJ1-5	CATSRPGQYSNQPQHF
TRBV5-1	TRBJ1-1	CASSLKGERTGTEAFF
TRBV3-1	TRBJ1-6	CASSQATRGPLHF
TRBV7-2	TRBJ2-5	CASSLARREGRFETQYF
TRBV20-1	TRBJ2-2	CSARDGTGLLNTGELFF
TRBV20-1	TRBJ2-3	CSARERTVSTDTQYF
TRBV5-6	TRBJ1-2	CASSKLGQRDNYGYTF
TRBV30	TRBJ2-5	CAWESGTDQETQYF
TRBV4-1	TRBJ2-1	CASSQRPGQGHNEQFF
TRBV12-3/TRBV12-4	TRBJ1-3	CASSLIPAAGVGNTVYF
TRBV7-2	TRBJ2-5	CASSFGGVYQETQYF
TRBV10-2	TRBJ2-7	CASSEGGGSTYEQYF
TRBV15	TRBJ2-5	CATSNRGGQETQYF